This T cell receptor (beta chain) was observed in a study of OX40 agonist ivuxolimab in advanced cancers. Overall study: The patients' treatment was ivuxolimab, an agonistic anti-OX40 (CD134) antibody.

Repertoires were generated with immunoSEQ multiplex PCR, while TCRdb's copy carries only in-frame clones and drops some. The sample holds about 59,000 clones, about 87% seen once. This CDR3 has 14 amino acids. Germline CDR1 and CDR2: MDHEN and SYDVKM. Between the trimmed V and J ends, which lost 5 bases and 5 bases, there was a span of 15 bases. The receptor's source is an adult with an advanced solid tumor such as melanoma, head and neck, liver or kidney cancer. Material: CD4+ or CD8+ T cells sorted from blood, obtained in a trial of the OX40 agonist ivuxolimab. The chain couples TRBV28 to TRBJ1-1; perhaps TRBD1 as D (5 bases). CDR3 coding DNA: TGTGCCAGCAGTCCAACGGGGGGGAGGACTGAAGCTTTCTTT. Its protein is CASSPTGGRTEAFF. The variable domain in full, with the rest retrieved from reference TRBV28 and TRBJ1-1, is DVKVTQSSRYLVKRTGEKVFLECVQDMDHENMFWYRQDPGLGLRLIYFSYDVKMKEKGDIPEGYSVSREKKERFSLILESASTNQTSMYLCASSPTGGRTEAFFGQGTRLTVV.